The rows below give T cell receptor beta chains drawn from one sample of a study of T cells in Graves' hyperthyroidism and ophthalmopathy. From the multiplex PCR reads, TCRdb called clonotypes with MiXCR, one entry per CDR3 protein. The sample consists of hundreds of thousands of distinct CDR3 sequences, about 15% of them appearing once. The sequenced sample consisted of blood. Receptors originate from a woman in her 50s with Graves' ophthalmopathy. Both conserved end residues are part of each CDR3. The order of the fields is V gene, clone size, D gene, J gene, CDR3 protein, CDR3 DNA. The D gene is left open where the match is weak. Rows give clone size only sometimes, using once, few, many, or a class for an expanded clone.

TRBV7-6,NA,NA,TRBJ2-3,CASSLGQGIFTLQYF,TGTGCCAGCAGCTTAGGTCAGGGTATTTTTACCTTGCAGTATTTT
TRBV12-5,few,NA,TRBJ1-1,CASGLVLGFAFF,TGTGCTAGTGGTTTGGTACTAGGGTTTGCTTTCTTT
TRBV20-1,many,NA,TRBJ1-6,CSARRKGYNSPLHF,TGCAGTGCTAGAAGGAAGGGATATAATTCACCCCTCCACTTT
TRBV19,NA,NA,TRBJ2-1,CASMGWSSYNEQFF,TGTGCCAGCATGGGGTGGAGCTCCTACAATGAGCAGTTCTTC
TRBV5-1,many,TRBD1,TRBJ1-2,CASSPGQGARMVYTF,TGCGCCAGCAGCCCCGGACAGGGGGCGCGGATGGTGTACACCTTC
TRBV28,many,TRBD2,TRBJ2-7,CASSRTSETYEQYF,TGTGCCAGCAGTAGGACTAGCGAAACATACGAGCAGTACTTC
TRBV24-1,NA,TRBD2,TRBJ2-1,CATSLVGGRGNEQFF,TGTGCCACCAGTCTGGTGGGCGGGAGAGGTAATGAGCAGTTCTTC
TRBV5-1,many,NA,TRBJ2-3,CASSETTDTQYF,TGCGCCAGCAGCGAGACCACAGATACGCAGTATTTT
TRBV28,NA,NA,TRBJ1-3,CASRGQPSSGNTIYF,TGTGCCAGCAGAGGACAGCCGAGCTCTGGAAACACCATATATTTT
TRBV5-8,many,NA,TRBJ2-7,CASSLKTGTYEQYF,TGTGCCAGCAGCTTGAAAACAGGAACCTACGAGCAGTACTTC
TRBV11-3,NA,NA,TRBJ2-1,CASSLLRAGLRDEQFF,TGTGCCAGCAGCTTATTGAGAGCCGGACTCAGAGATGAGCAGTTCTTC
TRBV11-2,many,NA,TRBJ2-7,CASSLVGRLYEQYF,TGTGCCAGCAGCTTAGTCGGACGTCTGTACGAGCAGTACTTC
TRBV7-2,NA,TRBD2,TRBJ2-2,CASSPILLAGVYTGELFF,TGTGCCAGCAGCCCCATACTTCTAGCGGGGGTATACACCGGGGAGCTGTTTTTT
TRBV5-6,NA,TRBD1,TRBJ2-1,CASSLAGGAFTYNEQFF,TGTGCCAGCAGCTTGGCAGGGGGCGCGTTTACTTACAATGAGCAGTTCTTC
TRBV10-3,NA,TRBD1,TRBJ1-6,CAISESKGTGVNSPLHF,TGTGCCATCAGTGAGTCGAAAGGGACAGGAGTTAATTCACCCCTCCACTTT
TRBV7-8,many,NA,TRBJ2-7,CASSRSDSYEQYF,TGTGCCAGCAGCCGTTCGGACAGCTACGAGCAGTACTTC
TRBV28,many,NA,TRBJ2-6,CASSQTVSGANVLTF,TGTGCCAGCAGCCAGACAGTCTCTGGGGCCAACGTCCTGACTTTC
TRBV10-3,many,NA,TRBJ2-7,CAISDRLGVSYEQYF,TGTGCCATCAGTGATCGGTTAGGAGTTTCCTACGAGCAGTACTTC
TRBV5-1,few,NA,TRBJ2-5,CASSLTEYQETQYF,TGCGCCAGCAGCTTGACAGAGTACCAAGAGACCCAGTACTTC
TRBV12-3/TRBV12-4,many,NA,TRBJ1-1,CASSLALQDHMNTEAFF,TGTGCCAGCAGTTTAGCGCTACAGGACCACATGAACACTGAAGCTTTCTTT
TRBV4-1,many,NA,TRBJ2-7,CASSHYGTAGSNEQYF,TGCGCCAGCAGCCATTACGGGACGGCAGGGTCAAACGAGCAGTACTTC
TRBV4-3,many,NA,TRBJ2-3,CASSQGKTRWADTQYF,TGCGCCAGCAGCCAAGGGAAGACCCGGTGGGCAGATACGCAGTATTTT
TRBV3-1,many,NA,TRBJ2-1,CASSQYRDYNEQFF,TGTGCCAGCAGCCAATACCGGGACTACAATGAGCAGTTCTTC
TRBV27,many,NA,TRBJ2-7,CASSFSLAQPYEQYF,TGTGCCAGCAGTTTCAGCCTAGCGCAACCTTACGAGCAGTACTTC
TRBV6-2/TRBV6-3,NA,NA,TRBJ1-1,CASSRPQMNTEAFF,TGTGCCAGCAGCCGACCGCAAATGAACACTGAAGCTTTCTTT
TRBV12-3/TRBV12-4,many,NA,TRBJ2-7,CASSFGHGLPYEQYF,TGTGCCAGCAGTTTTGGTCATGGCCTACCCTACGAGCAGTACTTC
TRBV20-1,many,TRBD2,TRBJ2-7,CSASGGSGTYEQYF,TGCAGTGCTAGTGGCGGGAGTGGGACCTACGAGCAGTACTTC
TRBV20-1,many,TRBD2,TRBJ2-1,CSAGLAGAYNEQFF,TGCAGTGCTGGATTAGCGGGAGCCTACAATGAGCAGTTCTTC
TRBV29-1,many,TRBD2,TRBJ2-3,CSVRLADTQYF,TGCAGCGTAAGACTAGCGGATACGCAGTATTTT
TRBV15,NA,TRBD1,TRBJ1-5,CATSIYPQGNNQPQHF,TGTGCCACCAGCATCTACCCACAGGGGAACAATCAGCCCCAGCATTTT
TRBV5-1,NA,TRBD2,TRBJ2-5,CASSLPGVAGSAQYF,TGCGCCAGCAGCTTACCCGGGGTAGCGGGATCGGCCCAGTACTTC
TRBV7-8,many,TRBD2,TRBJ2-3,CASKVAGVHSTDTQYF,TGTGCCAGCAAGGTGGCGGGAGTTCACAGCACAGATACGCAGTATTTT
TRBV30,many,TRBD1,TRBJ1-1,CAWSRMRQGRWYTEAFF,TGTGCCTGGAGTAGAATGAGACAGGGGAGATGGTACACTGAAGCTTTCTTT
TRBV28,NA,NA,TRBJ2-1,CASSVPVGGLSYNEQFF,TGTGCCAGCAGCGTTCCCGTTGGGGGGCTGTCCTACAATGAGCAGTTCTTC
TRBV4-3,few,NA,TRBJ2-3,CASSQEWLSDGTDTQYF,TGCGCCAGCAGCCAAGAGTGGCTGTCCGACGGCACAGATACGCAGTATTTT
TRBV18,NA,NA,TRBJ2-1,CASSPPRAVNEQFF,TGTGCCAGCTCACCACCTCGGGCGGTGAATGAGCAGTTCTTC
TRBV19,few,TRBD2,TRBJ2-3,CASSIRLAGGPGDTQYF,TGTGCCAGTAGTATAAGGCTAGCGGGAGGGCCGGGAGATACGCAGTATTTT
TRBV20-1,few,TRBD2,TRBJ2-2,CSARVPPGGKDTGELFF,TGCAGTGCTAGAGTTCCACCGGGGGGTAAGGACACCGGGGAGCTGTTTTTT
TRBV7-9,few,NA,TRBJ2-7,CASSTTTEQYF,TGTGCCAGCAGCACCACTACCGAGCAGTACTTC
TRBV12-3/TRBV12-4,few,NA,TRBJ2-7,CASSLGSGDEQYF,TGTGCCAGCAGTTTAGGTTCCGGGGACGAGCAGTACTTC
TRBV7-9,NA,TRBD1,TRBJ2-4,CASSLSRTGRDIQYF,TGTGCCAGCAGCTTATCACGGACAGGGCGGGACATTCAGTACTTC